This TCR beta chain comes out of a study of T cells in Graves' hyperthyroidism and ophthalmopathy (dated by TCRdb to about 2019). At the level of the whole study: Peripheral blood was sampled at the time of initial diagnosis, prior to any treatment. TCR V-J signatures able to tell the groups apart were searched for in a discovery cohort of 100 patients, of whom roughly 42 had Graves' ophthalmopathy and under 65 had stable Graves' hyperthyroidism. Prospective prediction of ophthalmopathy was tested in an independent validation cohort consisting of 18 to 20 hyperthyroidism patients and approximately 16 patients who later progressed to ophthalmopathy. The 100 or so discovery patients were divided at random into training and test sets in a 7:3 ratio. The study also compared thyroid tissue and blood T-cell repertoires from 5 to 7 Graves' hyperthyroidism patients. Following sampling, methimazole starting at 30 mg daily was given to hyperthyroidism patients, and high-dose intravenous methylprednisolone was given to ophthalmopathy patients. TCR Vbeta CDR3 sequencing of 120 to 150 peripheral blood samples (about 45 ophthalmopathy, about 80 hyperthyroidism and around 17 progressor patients) is reported in the paper.

CDR1 is given as DFQATT and CDR2 as SNEGSKA, both from the germline V gene (reference sequence). V loses 2 bases, J loses 0 bases, and the germline ends lie 17 bases apart. The CDR3 measures 17 amino acids from cysteine to phenylalanine. CDR3 DNA is the only sequence kept; it has 51 bases, read in frame from the first base. General findings and caveats noted by the study authors: No statistical method was used to fix the sample size in advance, and group allocation was not hidden from the investigators. In validation, the model predicted progression to ophthalmopathy with about 71% sensitivity and around 72% specificity, a median of roughly seven months before onset. Ophthalmopathy was separated from stable hyperthyroidism by a 13 V-J signature model, with roughly 88% sensitivity and 81% to 83% specificity obtained in cross-validation and 80%/75% obtained in testing. Most expanded thyroid clonotypes (frequency above 0.001) were also found in blood, which suggests that blood repertoires may mirror thyroid immune responses.

The TCR beta CDR3 regions were amplified from RNA transcripts. For the first round of RT-PCR on the TCR CDR3, the HTBI primer set was used together with the Qiagen OneStep RT-PCR kit. The libraries were constructed in a second round of multiplex PCR and then size-selected and purified. Libraries were sequenced paired-end with 100 bp reads on an Illumina HiSeq2000. Processing in the source paper ran as follows. SOAPnuke was used to process the raw data, with reads discarded if the reads contained adapters or uncalled bases, had a mean Phred below 15, or lacked an exact constant-primer or identifier match. High-quality paired reads were merged using COPE v1.2.5, and each unique nucleotide sequence was defined as a clonotype. MiTCR v1.1 was used to align clonotypes to the IMGT TRBV, TRBD and TRBJ reference segments. Analysis was restricted to V-J combinations with a frequency above 0.0001, which covered 98% to 99.2% of repertoires. A TCS score was defined as the ratio between F50 (clonal expansion) and ExV (chaos), using BLOSUM62-based TCRdist between CDR3 peptides within each V-J. Welch's t-statistics and random forest reduced 500 to 650 V-J features to about 12, which were used in a naive Bayes classifier (R e1071). The raw public reads went through TCRdb reprocessing: fastp at Q25, MiXCR clone calling, in-frame beta chains kept. Here each entry gathers all rows of one CDR3 protein and keeps the most common genes and DNA. V and J calls and clone size were set by TCRdb, not the authors. A total of hundreds of thousands of distinct CDR3 sequences appear in this sample, around 15% of them only once. The ten largest clones capture 18% of the sample.

Comments on this clonotype: Its cognate antigen has yet to be identified. Base-call qualities are not available, and no considerably larger clone is one nucleotide away.

Stable Graves' hyperthyroidism was defined as no progression to ophthalmopathy during 18 months of follow-up. Hyperthyroidism patients were aged 18 to 65 years and newly diagnosed, with disease duration of less than 2 months. Any patient with an uncontrolled infection, another autoimmune disease, pregnancy or lactation was excluded. Diagnoses were established on the basis of clinical symptoms, serum thyroxine and TRAb, thyroid ultrasound, and orbital computed tomography. Ficoll-Paque density gradient centrifugation was used to isolate PBMCs from about 9.4 ml of fresh peripheral blood. Total RNA was extracted using Trizol reagent, and RNA quality was assessed on an Agilent 2100 Bioanalyzer.

Material for sequencing was blood. The sequence is built from TRBV20-1 and TRBJ1-3, with the D gene uncertain. This TCR was recovered from a woman younger than 35 with Graves' hyperthyroidism. The encoded CDR3 is CSARTRLGETSGNTIYF. The bases read TGCAGTGCTAGAACCCGTCTTGGGGAAACCTCTGGAAACACCATATATTTT.